The sequence of this T cell receptor beta chain was determined in a study of early stage breast cancer tumors. Whole-study results and caveats: Tumors had 2.5 to 3-fold higher T cell density and higher clonality than adjacent normal breast tissue.

The repertoire was sequenced with immunoSEQ multiplex PCR; TCRdb's copy has only in-frame clones and lacks some. The sample yields roughly 56,000 clones, around three quarters seen once. Trimming took 0 bases from V and 3 from J, leaving 16 bases between them. The CDR3 has 17 amino acids. Germline lookup yields CDR1 SGHNT and CDR2 YYREEE (reference sequence). Turning to this clone: Its target is not known.

Material for sequencing was blood. The rearrangement uses TRBV5-4 and TRBJ1-5, with D possibly being TRBD1 (5 bases). This sequence was found in a person aged 25 to 39 with breast cancer. The CDR3 DNA follows: TGTGCCAGCAGCTTGGCTCCAGGGCCGGGGATCAATCAGCCCCAGCATTTT. As protein: CASSLAPGPGINQPQHF.